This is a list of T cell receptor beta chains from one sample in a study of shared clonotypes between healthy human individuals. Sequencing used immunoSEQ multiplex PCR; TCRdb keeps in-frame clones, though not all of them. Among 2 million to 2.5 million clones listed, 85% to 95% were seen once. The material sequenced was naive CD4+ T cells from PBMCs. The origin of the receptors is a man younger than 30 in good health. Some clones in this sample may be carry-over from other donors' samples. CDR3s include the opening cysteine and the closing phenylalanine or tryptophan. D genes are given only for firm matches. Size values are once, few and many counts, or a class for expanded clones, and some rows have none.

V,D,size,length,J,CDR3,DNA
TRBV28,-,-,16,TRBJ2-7,CASSSPPWSVTYEQYF,TGTGCCAGCAGTTCCCCCCCATGGTCGGTAACCTACGAGCAGTACTTC
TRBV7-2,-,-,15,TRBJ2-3,CASSPGLGGTDTQYF,TGTGCCAGCAGCCCGGGGCTAGGAGGCACAGATACGCAGTATTTT
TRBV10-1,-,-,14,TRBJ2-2,CASSQTLQVGELFF,TGCGCCAGCAGCCAGACTTTACAGGTCGGGGAGCTGTTTTTT
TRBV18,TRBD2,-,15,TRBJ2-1,CASSPLAGVGDEQFF,TGTGCCAGCTCACCACTCGCGGGGGTAGGTGATGAGCAGTTCTTC
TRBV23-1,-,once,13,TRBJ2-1,CASFYRAGDEQFF,TGCGCCAGCTTTTACAGGGCCGGCGATGAGCAGTTCTTC
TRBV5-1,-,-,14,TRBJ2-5,CASSLVPLGETQYF,TGCGCCAGCAGCTTGGTCCCTCTGGGGGAGACCCAGTACTTC
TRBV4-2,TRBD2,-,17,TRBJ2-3,CASSPSGLAGDTDTQYF,TGTGCCAGCAGCCCTTCCGGGCTAGCGGGAGACACAGATACGCAGTATTTT
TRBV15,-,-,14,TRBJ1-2,CATSRGKGDYGYTF,TGTGCCACCAGCAGAGGGAAGGGGGACTATGGCTACACCTTC
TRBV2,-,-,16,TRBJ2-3,CASSEFISGSTDTQYF,TGTGCCAGCAGTGAATTTATTAGCGGAAGCACAGATACGCAGTATTTT
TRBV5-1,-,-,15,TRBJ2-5,CASSFGQAGQETQYF,TGCGCCAGCAGCTTTGGGCAGGCAGGACAAGAGACCCAGTACTTC
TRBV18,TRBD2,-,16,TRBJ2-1,CASSPPARGNGNEQFF,TGTGCCAGCTCACCACCCGCGCGGGGGAATGGAAATGAGCAGTTCTTC
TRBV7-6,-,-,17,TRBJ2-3,CASSLALYERNTDTQYF,TGTGCCAGCAGCTTAGCACTGTACGAGCGGAACACAGATACGCAGTATTTT
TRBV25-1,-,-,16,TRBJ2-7,CASSDLHGQLNYEQYF,TGTGCCAGCAGTGACCTGCATGGCCAGCTGAACTACGAGCAGTACTTC
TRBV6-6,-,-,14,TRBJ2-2,CASSFVGGSGELFF,TGTGCCAGCAGCTTCGTCGGGGGCTCTGGGGAGCTGTTTTTT
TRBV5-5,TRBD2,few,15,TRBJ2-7,CASSLGLRQMGEQYF,TGTGCCAGCAGCCTGGGACTACGCCAGATGGGGGAGCAGTACTTC
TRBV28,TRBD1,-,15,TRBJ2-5,CASSLGATGAGTQYF,TGTGCCAGCAGTTTGGGGGCCACAGGGGCGGGGACCCAGTACTTC
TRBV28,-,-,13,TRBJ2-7,CASSPSSTYEQYF,TGTGCCAGCAGTCCCTCATCGACCTACGAGCAGTACTTC
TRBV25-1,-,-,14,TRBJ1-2,CASSEQGSYYGYTF,TGTGCCAGCAGTGAACAGGGTTCTTACTATGGCTACACCTTC
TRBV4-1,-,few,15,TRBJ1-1,CASSQDDRRVTEAFF,TGCGCCAGCAGCCAAGACGATCGTCGGGTCACTGAAGCTTTCTTT
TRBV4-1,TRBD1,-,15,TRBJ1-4,CASSPQGAQNEKLFF,TGCGCCAGCAGCCCTCAGGGGGCGCAGAATGAAAAACTGTTTTTT
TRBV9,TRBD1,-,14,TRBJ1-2,CASSVVGQPVGYTF,TGTGCCAGCAGCGTAGTGGGACAGCCGGTCGGCTACACCTTC
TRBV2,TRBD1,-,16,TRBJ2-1,CASRATQGVPYNEQFF,TGTGCCAGCAGAGCCACACAGGGGGTCCCCTACAATGAGCAGTTCTTC
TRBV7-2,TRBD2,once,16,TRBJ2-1,CASSRTSGRTYNEQFF,TGTGCCAGCAGCCGGACTAGCGGGAGAACCTACAATGAGCAGTTCTTC
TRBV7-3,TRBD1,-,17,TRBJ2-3,CASSLTGGRGRSDTQYF,TGTGCCAGCAGCTTAACTGGGGGCAGGGGGCGGTCGGATACGCAGTATTTT
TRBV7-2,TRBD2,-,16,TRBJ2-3,CASSPPAGVVRDTQYF,TGTGCCAGCAGCCCGCCAGCGGGAGTTGTTAGAGATACGCAGTATTTT
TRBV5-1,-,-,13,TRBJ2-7,CASGPDSTYEQYF,TGCGCCAGCGGCCCGGACAGTACCTACGAGCAGTACTTC
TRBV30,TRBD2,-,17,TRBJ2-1,CAIGEESGRDDYNEQFF,TGTGCTATTGGAGAAGAGAGCGGGAGGGACGACTACAATGAGCAGTTCTTC
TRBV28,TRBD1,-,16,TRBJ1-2,CASSQQGARTPYGYTF,TGTGCCAGCAGTCAACAGGGGGCTAGGACACCCTATGGCTACACCTTC
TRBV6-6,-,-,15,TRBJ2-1,CASSYLGLTYNEQFF,TGTGCCAGCAGTTATCTAGGGCTGACCTACAATGAGCAGTTCTTC
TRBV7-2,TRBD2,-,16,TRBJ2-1,CASSLVPGGAYNEQFF,TGTGCCAGCAGCTTAGTCCCGGGAGGAGCCTACAATGAGCAGTTCTTC
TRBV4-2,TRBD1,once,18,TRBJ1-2,CASSQRAGGGQGAYGYTF,TGTGCCAGCAGCCAACGCGCGGGGGGCGGACAGGGGGCCTATGGCTACACCTTC
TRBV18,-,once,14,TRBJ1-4,CASSPPGTNEKLFF,TGTGCCAGCTCCCCTCCGGGAACTAATGAAAAACTGTTTTTT
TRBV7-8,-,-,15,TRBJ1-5,CASSLSPARDQPQHF,TGTGCCAGCAGCTTAAGTCCGGCACGCGATCAGCCCCAGCATTTT
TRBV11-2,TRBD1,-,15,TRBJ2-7,CASSVRTGVTYEQYF,TGTGCCAGCAGCGTACGGACAGGGGTTACCTACGAGCAGTACTTC
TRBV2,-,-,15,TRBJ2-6,CASSDGTPGANVLTF,TGTGCCAGCAGTGACGGCACACCTGGGGCCAACGTCCTGACTTTC
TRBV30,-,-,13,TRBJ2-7,CAWSGGANYEQYF,TGTGCCTGGAGTGGCGGGGCAAACTACGAGCAGTACTTC
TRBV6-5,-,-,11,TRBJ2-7,CASSYYSEQYF,TGTGCCAGCAGTTACTATTCCGAGCAGTACTTC
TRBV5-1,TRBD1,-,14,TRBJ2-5,CASSLGQGAETQYF,TGCGCCAGCAGCTTGGGGCAGGGGGCAGAGACCCAGTACTTC
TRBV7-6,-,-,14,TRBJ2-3,CASSARDHTDTQYF,TGTGCCAGCAGCGCCCGGGACCACACAGATACGCAGTATTTT
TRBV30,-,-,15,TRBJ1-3,CAWSLGTSSGNTIYF,TGTGCCTGGAGTTTGGGGACGTCCTCTGGAAACACCATATATTTT